The present TCR beta chain was sequenced within a study of OX40 agonist ivuxolimab in advanced cancers. Study in general: The dose-escalation cohort was about 87% male, with a mean age of around 60 years, ranging roughly 20 to 80. People who had prior anti-PD-1, anti-PD-L1 or anti-CTLA-4 therapy could take part, and under 45% had some.

The CDR3 length is 16 residues. Germline V gene sequence: CDR1 MNHEY, CDR2 SVGAGI. V shed 0 bases and J shed 0 bases, with 11 bases lying between them. Produced via immunoSEQ multiplex PCR; TCRdb's table is partial and in-frame only. Seen here are tens of thousands of clones, under 90% observed once, and the top ten hold 0.68%. This clone was observed a handful of times. What it binds is unknown. Overall study findings and caveats: The authors also found low normalized T-cell clonal expansion in some nonresponders.

The sample here was CD4+ or CD8+ T cells sorted from blood, taken in a trial of the OX40 agonist ivuxolimab. The rearrangement uses TRBV6-5 and TRBJ1-2; the D is unclear. This TCR came from an adult with an advanced solid tumor such as melanoma, head and neck, liver or kidney cancer. The CDR3 sequence is CASSYSIGVPNYGYTF. DNA of the CDR3: TGTGCCAGCAGTTACTCGATCGGGGTCCCTAACTATGGCTACACCTTC.